This section outlines one T cell receptor (beta chain) sequence together with its context. This entry is derived from a study of immune heterogeneity within non-small cell lung tumors. Bulk tumor genomic DNA served as template, at roughly 630 ng per sample. The authors collected several far-apart biopsies from each primary tumor during surgery. Untreated, newly diagnosed non-small cell lung cancer patients underwent curative surgery. The germline CDR1 and CDR2 sequences are SGDLS and YYNGEE. The CDR3 covers 14 residues. Trimming shortened V by 1 base and J by 3 bases, and 5 bases separated the two germline ends. It was a multiplex PCR that amplified TCR beta CDR3, with 32 V and 13 J primers. A single record per CDR3 protein comes from TCRdb applying MiXCR to the multiplex PCR reads. The repertoire holds approximately 20,000 distinct CDR3 sequences, with less than 35% as singletons.

The sequenced material came from lung tumor tissue. The V and J genes are TRBV9 and TRBJ1-6; no definite D call. The clonotype was recovered from a man aged 35 to 55 with non-small cell lung cancer. DNA for the CDR3: TGTGCCAGCAGCGTAAATGACTATAATTCACCCCTCCACTTT. Protein: CASSVNDYNSPLHF.